Listed below are T cell receptor beta chains from one sample, sequenced in a study of regulatory T cells in long-lasting Graves disease. Each CDR3 protein is one row after TCRdb ran MiXCR on the multiplex PCR reads. Of approximately 310,000 distinct CDR3 sequences in the sample, 15% to 20% are singletons; the top ten hold about 36%. The input for sequencing was peripheral blood mononuclear cells (PBMCs), taken at new diagnosis, from a patient treated with antithyroid drugs. Every receptor here comes from a female donor with Graves disease. The CDR3 runs from the conserved cysteine through the conserved F or W. Each record gives: J gene, V gene, clone size, D gene, CDR3 DNA, CDR3 protein. A D gene is named only where the DNA matches it firmly. The size field is filled for only some rows; it gives once, few, many or a size class.

>TRBJ1-1|TRBV28|many|.
TGTGCCAGCAGCCTTTCGGAAGACCTTGAAGCTTTCTTT
CASSLSEDLEAFF
>TRBJ2-3|TRBV2|.|.
TGTGCCAGTCCGGGACAGCGGATTCCGGGACTGGGAAGCACAGGTACGCAGTATTTC
CASPGQRIPGLGSTGTQYF
>TRBJ2-7|TRBV10-3|many|TRBD1
TGTGCCATCAAGGGGGCGGGACAGGGCTACGAGCAGTACTTC
CAIKGAGQGYEQYF
>TRBJ2-2|TRBV12-3/TRBV12-4|many|TRBD2
TGTGCCAGCAGTTTAGAATTAGCGGGAGTGTCCGGGGAGCTGTTTTTT
CASSLELAGVSGELFF
>TRBJ1-1|TRBV5-1|many|TRBD1
TGCGCCAGCAGCTCTAGACAGGGAACTGAAGCTTTCTTT
CASSSRQGTEAFF
>TRBJ1-5|TRBV6-1|many|TRBD1
TGTGCCAGCAGTCACAGGGGACAGCCCCAGCATTTT
CASSHRGQPQHF
>TRBJ2-1|TRBV28|many|TRBD2
TGTGCCAGCAGTTTGGCTAGCGGGGGAAATTACAATGAGCAGTTCTTC
CASSLASGGNYNEQFF
>TRBJ2-5|TRBV7-2|.|.
TGTGCCAGCAGCTTAGTTCAGGACTCCTACAATGAGCAGTACTTC
CASSLVQDSYNEQYF
>TRBJ1-1|TRBV6-1|many|.
TGTGCCAGCACGGACCGGGGGGGCGGCACTGAAGCTTTCTTT
CASTDRGGGTEAFF
>TRBJ1-4|TRBV19|many|.
TGTGCCAGTAGTATCGGCCCGGCGACGGAAAAACTGTTTTTT
CASSIGPATEKLFF
>TRBJ1-2|TRBV14|many|.
TGTGCCAGCAGTTGGGACGGCCGTATGAGCTACACCTTC
CASSWDGRMSYTF
>TRBJ2-3|TRBV18|many|TRBD1
TGTGCCAGCTCACTCCCGGGACAGGGGGCAGATACGCAGTATTTT
CASSLPGQGADTQYF
>TRBJ2-1|TRBV5-1|many|TRBD2
TGCGCCAGCAGCTTGGTAGCGGGAGCGGTCAATGAGCAGTTCTTC
CASSLVAGAVNEQFF
>TRBJ1-5|TRBV2|many|.
TGTGCCAGCAGTTTTGTCCAGGGAAGTGGTCAGCCCCAGCATTTT
CASSFVQGSGQPQHF
>TRBJ1-1|TRBV5-4|few|.
TGTGCCAGCAGCTTGCGTTACACTGAAGCTTTCTTT
CASSLRYTEAFF
>TRBJ2-7|TRBV19|few|.
TGTGCCAGTAGTAGCGGACCTCTTACCTACGAGCAGTACTTC
CASSSGPLTYEQYF
>TRBJ2-2|TRBV6-1|many|TRBD1
TGTGCCAGCAGGCCGGGACAGGGAAGTTCGAACACCGGGGAGCTGTTTTTT
CASRPGQGSSNTGELFF
>TRBJ1-1|TRBV3-1|few|.
TGTGCCAGCAGCCAAGAGTCGGCGGGGAACCCGAACACTGAAGCTTTCTTT
CASSQESAGNPNTEAFF
>TRBJ2-1|TRBV28|few|.
TGTGCCAGCTGTGACTACTACAATGAGCAGTTCTTC
CASCDYYNEQFF
>TRBJ2-5|TRBV29-1|many|TRBD2
TGCAGCGTCCCAGTAGCGGGAGTCGAGACCCAGTACTTC
CSVPVAGVETQYF
>TRBJ2-1|TRBV6-1|many|TRBD2
TGTGCCAGCCACTCACGGCTAGCGGGAGAAGAAGAGCAGTTCTTC
CASHSRLAGEEEQFF
>TRBJ2-7|TRBV7-9|.|.
TGTGCCAGCAGCTTTACAGAGGACGAGCAGTACTTC
CASSFTEDEQYF
>TRBJ2-2|TRBV29-1|many|.
TGCAGCGTTTATTCCCGCCTGAACACCGGGGAGCTGTTTTTT
CSVYSRLNTGELFF
>TRBJ1-5|TRBV6-2/TRBV6-3|many|TRBD1
TGTGCCAGCAGCGGACAGGGCGATCAGCCCCAGCATTTT
CASSGQGDQPQHF
>TRBJ2-5|TRBV6-1|many|TRBD1
TGTGCCAGCAGCCGGGGACAGGGTGGGACCCAGTACTTC
CASSRGQGGTQYF
>TRBJ2-7|TRBV5-1|many|.
TGCGCCAGCAGCTTGGTAGCGTCGAGGAAGACCTACGAGCAGTACTTC
CASSLVASRKTYEQYF
>TRBJ2-1|TRBV12-3/TRBV12-4|.|TRBD2
TGTGCCAGCAGCCTGACTAGCGTGCCCTTCAATGAGCAGTTCTTC
CASSLTSVPFNEQFF
>TRBJ2-3|TRBV24-1|few|.
TGTGCCACCAGCGCGGGACACAAAAACACAGATACGCAGTATTTT
CATSAGHKNTDTQYF
>TRBJ2-1|TRBV20-1|.|.
TGCAGTGCTAGAGGGGGGGGCGGTAAGAATGAGCAGTTCTTC
CSARGGGGKNEQFF
>TRBJ2-3|TRBV19|many|TRBD2
TGTGCCAGCAGTACTAGCGGGAGCACAGATACGCAGTATTTT
CASSTSGSTDTQYF
>TRBJ1-6|TRBV9|many|.
TGTGCCAGCAGCGTGGGGTTGGATGGTTCACCCCTCCACTTT
CASSVGLDGSPLHF
>TRBJ1-5|TRBV6-5|many|TRBD1
TGTGCCAGCAGTTCTACCCGACAGGGGGGCAATCAGCCCCAGCATTTT
CASSSTRQGGNQPQHF
>TRBJ1-2|TRBV20-1|.|TRBD1
TGCAGTGCCTGGGGGGCAGGGGGTAACTATGGCTACACCTTC
CSAWGAGGNYGYTF
>TRBJ1-2|TRBV12-5|many|.
TGTGCTAGTGGTTCCCAAAGATATGGCTACACCTTC
CASGSQRYGYTF
>TRBJ1-2|TRBV28|many|TRBD1
TGTGCCAGCCGGGGGACAGGGGAAGTGAACTATGGCTACACCTTC
CASRGTGEVNYGYTF
>TRBJ2-5|TRBV6-2/TRBV6-3|many|.
TGTGCCAGCAGTTACCCTAGGGGAGAGACCCAGTACTTC
CASSYPRGETQYF
>TRBJ2-2|TRBV5-1|many|.
TGCGCCAGCAGCCCCCCCGGCGGGGAACGGCCACTGACCGGGGAGCTGTTTTTT
CASSPPGGERPLTGELFF
>TRBJ2-5|TRBV19|many|TRBD2
TGTGCCAGTACCAATCGGGCTAGCGGGCAAGAGACCCAGTACTTC
CASTNRASGQETQYF
>TRBJ1-5|TRBV19|many|.
TGTGCCAGTAGAACTTACCCCTTTAGGGGCGGAGGAGAAGTCCAGCCCCAGCATTTT
CASRTYPFRGGGEVQPQHF
>TRBJ1-4|TRBV10-3|many|TRBD1
TGTGCCATCAGTGAGGGCGTGGGACAGGGAGGAGGTAACAGTGAAAAACTGTTTTTT
CAISEGVGQGGGNSEKLFF
>TRBJ1-2|TRBV27|.|.
TGTGCCAGCAGTCCACTCGGAGATAACTATGGCTACACCTTC
CASSPLGDNYGYTF
>TRBJ1-4|TRBV14|many|.
TGTGCCAGCAGCCAAGAGGGGGCGGACAAACTGTTTTTT
CASSQEGADKLFF
>TRBJ2-7|TRBV15|.|.
TGTGCCACCAGCAGAGCCGGGGGCTCCGAGCAGTACTTC
CATSRAGGSEQYF
>TRBJ2-1|TRBV14|many|.
TGTGCCAGCAGCCACTTGCGACTGGGGGATCCTGAGCAGTTCTTC
CASSHLRLGDPEQFF
>TRBJ2-1|TRBV20-1|.|TRBD2
TGCAGTGCTAGAGTAGCTAGCGGGAGGGAAGAGCAGTTCTTC
CSARVASGREEQFF
>TRBJ2-3|TRBV4-1|.|TRBD2
TGCGCCAGCAGCCAGCTACTAGCGGGAGGGGCAGATACGCAGTATTTT
CASSQLLAGGADTQYF
>TRBJ1-5|TRBV6-1|.|TRBD1
TGTGCCAGCAGTCGGGACAGCTTTGTTTTAGCCCAGCATTTT
CASSRDSFVLAQHF
>TRBJ2-5|TRBV3-1|many|.
TGTGCCAGCAGCCACGGCCTTACCGTGAGGGAGACCCAGTACTTC
CASSHGLTVRETQYF
>TRBJ1-5|TRBV19|many|.
TGTGCCAGTAGTATAGGGCCCCTCCGGGCCCAAGGGGATCAGCCCCAGCATTTT
CASSIGPLRAQGDQPQHF